The present entry profiles one T cell receptor beta chain with its context. The antigen is unknown. Germline-derived CDR1 and CDR2 are SGHVS and FQNEAQ. The CDR3 contains 13 residues. Germline trimming cut 1 base from V and 9 bases from J; bases unmatched to any gene: 3. This record comes from a study of cytomegalovirus exposure and HLA in healthy donors. Study observations and caveats: Serostatus for CMV was the only available immune exposure information. Common viral pathogens seemed to be connected with several of the most significant clusters, according to a later analysis.

60 Vbeta and 13 Jbeta primers were used in PCR. Per the original data handling: In a later analysis, roughly 10 million of approximately 81 million unique beta chains occurred in at least two donors. Assay: immunoSEQ multiplex PCR; the TCRdb copy retains only in-frame clones and omits some. D and trimming were read from the DNA, whereas the V and J calls and clone size are those reported in that table. The table gives about 64,000 clones; the top ten clones make up 3.6% of it. V is TRBV7-8 and J is TRBJ2-1, with 7 bases aligning to TRBD1. This clonotype was obtained from a woman aged 18-35 years in good health and CMV-seronegative. The sequenced sample consisted of PBMCs. CDR3 sequence reads: CASSLEGGGEQFF. In DNA, the CDR3 is TGTGCCAGCAGCTTAGAAGGGGGCGGTGAGCAGTTCTTC.